This T cell receptor (beta chain) was recovered during a study of blood T cell repertoires in COVID-19. Study details: Spain, Italy and the United States supplied samples that represented acute and convalescent COVID-19. T cells, B-cell-depleted T cells, or PBMCs supplied cDNA or gDNA.

This clone was recorded only once. Recovered status applied to Cohort 3 donors who had two consecutive negative PCRs. It also applied to those with clearance or with symptom resolution. The V gene's germline CDR1 is SNHLY and CDR2 FYNNEI. V lost 3 bases, J lost 2 bases, and 3 bases lay in between. CDR3 length: 12 amino acids. In the original workflow: Cell counts per sample came from amplifying reference gene primers. Assay used: immunoSEQ multiplex PCR; TCRdb lists only in-frame clones, some missing. The DNA gave D and trimming, while V, J and clone size come from that table. Seen here are roughly 380,000 clones, around 87% observed once, and the top ten hold under 1.5%.

The rearrangement links TRBV2 to TRBJ2-3; the D is unclear. This sequence originates from a man under 40 who had recovered from COVID-19. The sample was PBMCs or T cells enriched from blood (not recorded which). The chain's CDR3 is CASSDVTDTQYF. The CDR3 DNA reads as TGTGCCAGCAGTGACGTCACAGATACGCAGTATTTT.